The T cell receptor beta chain under discussion was sequenced for a study of neoadjuvant anti-PD-1 for oral cavity cancer. For the study at large: Before surgery, most patients got three to four biweekly 3 mg/kg nivolumab doses.

Stage II-IVA oral cavity squamous cell carcinoma was new and untreated by systemic or radiation therapy. Germline CDR1 is SGHRS and CDR2 is YFSETQ. CDR3 length equals 12 residues. V lost 5 bases and J lost 7; bases outside the gene matches: 3. Clones were sequenced by immunoSEQ multiplex PCR, and TCRdb holds only the in-frame ones, with some missing. The data show tens of thousands of clones, under 85% seen once. A note on this clone: Antigen specificity is unknown.

Overall study findings and caveats: Only three patients per response group were TCR-analyzed; validation needed.

The V call is TRBV5-1, the J call TRBJ2-1; 7 nucleotides line up with TRBD2. The sequences come from PBMCs, collected before nivolumab (anti-PD-1) treatment. The source of this sequence is a person aged 40-85 years with oral cavity squamous cell carcinoma. CDR3 region: CASSWGGNEQFF. CDR3 DNA sequence: TGCGCCAGCAGTTGGGGGGGTAATGAGCAGTTCTTC.